The rows below give T cell receptor beta chains drawn from one sample of a study of identical twins. TCRdb used MiXCR to reprocess the 5' RACE reads, holding one entry per CDR3 protein. The top ten clones hold 0.25% to 0.3% of a sample with some 1,700,000 distinct CDR3 sequences, 25% to 35% of them seen once. Sequencing was carried out using cord blood. Receptors originate from a newborn girl in good health. The CDR3 runs from the conserved cysteine through the conserved F or W. D genes are given only for firm matches. Size tells how often a clone was seen (once, few, many) or the class of an expanded clone, and some rows leave it out.

cdr3_aa	cdr3_nt	j_call	clone_size	d_call	v_call
CASSLLGGAKNIQYF	TGTGCCAGCAGTTTACTCGGCGGGGCCAAAAACATTCAGTACTTC	TRBJ2-4	many	NA	TRBV12-3/TRBV12-4
CASSPRDYKLNEQYF	TGTGCCAGCAGTCCCCGGGACTACAAATTGAATGAGCAGTACTTC	TRBJ2-5	NA	TRBD2	TRBV27
CASSPGQGPSYEQYF	TGTGCCAGCAGCCCTGGACAGGGCCCCTCCTACGAGCAGTACTTC	TRBJ2-7	many	TRBD1	TRBV5-5
CASSLLGTSVGLASGNTIYF	TGCGCCAGCAGCTTGCTCGGAACCAGTGTAGGACTCGCGTCTGGAAACACCATATATTTT	TRBJ1-3	NA	NA	TRBV5-1
CAIRGTGPNYGYTF	TGTGCCATCAGAGGGACAGGGCCTAACTATGGCTACACCTTC	TRBJ1-2	NA	TRBD1	TRBV10-3
CASSHIGTSGTAEQFF	TGCGCCAGCAGCCATATCGGGACTAGCGGGACGGCTGAGCAGTTCTTC	TRBJ2-1	once	TRBD2	TRBV5-1
CASRIPQGENQPQHF	TGTGCCAGCAGAATTCCCCAGGGGGAAAATCAGCCCCAGCATTTT	TRBJ1-5	NA	TRBD1	TRBV28
CATSREKAGVYNEQYF	TGTGCCACCAGCAGGGAGAAAGCGGGGGTCTACAATGAGCAGTACTTC	TRBJ2-7	few	TRBD2	TRBV15
CASSALGQGGGYTF	TGTGCCAGCAGTGCTCTGGGACAGGGCGGGGGCTACACCTTC	TRBJ1-2	NA	TRBD1	TRBV25-1
CASSYLAGVHEQYF	TGTGCCAGCAGTTATCTAGCGGGGGTTCATGAGCAGTACTTC	TRBJ2-7	few	TRBD2	TRBV6-6
CASSQDAGPSGGYTF	TGTGCCAGCAGCCAAGATGCTGGACCCTCGGGAGGCTACACCTTC	TRBJ1-2	NA	NA	TRBV3-1
CASSEVRVVGRPNYGYTF	TGTGCCAGCAGTGAAGTGCGGGTGGTAGGACGACCCAACTATGGCTACACCTTC	TRBJ1-2	NA	NA	TRBV6-1
CASSLRTYKKLFF	TGTGCCAGCAGCTTACGGACATATAAAAAACTGTTTTTT	TRBJ1-4	NA	NA	TRBV7-6
CATSDLPTSGVGDTQYF	TGTGCCACCAGTGATTTGCCGACTAGCGGGGTGGGAGATACGCAGTATTTT	TRBJ2-3	few	TRBD2	TRBV24-1
CSASRYRGTYEQYF	TGCAGTGCTAGTCGGTACAGGGGGACCTACGAGCAGTACTTC	TRBJ2-7	once	TRBD1	TRBV20-1
CSASEDSNTEAFF	TGCAGTGCTAGTGAGGATTCAAACACTGAAGCTTTCTTT	TRBJ1-1	NA	NA	TRBV20-1
CASRIGQGMWNEQFF	TGTGCCAGCAGAATCGGACAGGGTATGTGGAATGAGCAGTTCTTC	TRBJ2-1	NA	TRBD1	TRBV7-2
CAISPGTSGGLNEQFF	TGTGCCATCAGCCCCGGGACTAGCGGGGGTCTGAATGAGCAGTTCTTC	TRBJ2-1	many	TRBD2	TRBV10-3
CSVGGELLGRQETQYF	TGCAGTGTCGGGGGAGAATTGCTGGGGCGCCAAGAGACCCAGTACTTC	TRBJ2-5	NA	NA	TRBV20-1
CASSLDQQGNQPQHF	TGTGCCAGCAGCTTGGATCAACAGGGTAATCAGCCCCAGCATTTT	TRBJ1-5	NA	NA	TRBV7-8
CASSTGGSYGYTF	TGTGCCAGCAGTACAGGGGGAAGCTATGGCTACACCTTC	TRBJ1-2	NA	TRBD1	TRBV27
CASSQDLFGQTQYF	TGTGCCAGCAGCCAAGATCTCTTCGGTCAGACCCAGTACTTC	TRBJ2-5	many	NA	TRBV3-1
CASSLKRMPPNEQFF	TGTGCCAGCAGTTTAAAGCGGATGCCCCCCAATGAGCAGTTCTTC	TRBJ2-1	few	NA	TRBV12-3/TRBV12-4
CSARTRVLLSEQFF	TGCAGTGCGAGGACTAGAGTGTTGTTGAGTGAGCAGTTCTTC	TRBJ2-1	few	TRBD2	TRBV20-1
CASSRGTGGIYEQYF	TGTGCCAGCAGCCGAGGGACAGGGGGAATATACGAGCAGTACTTC	TRBJ2-7	few	TRBD1	TRBV28
CASSSLKTGRSYNEQFF	TGTGCCAGCAGCTCCCTTAAGACGGGGAGGTCCTACAATGAGCAGTTCTTC	TRBJ2-1	NA	NA	TRBV12-1
CASSQEREGVDEQYF	TGTGCCAGCAGCCAAGAAAGGGAAGGGGTGGACGAGCAGTACTTC	TRBJ2-7	once	NA	TRBV4-2
CAISESDFRTSGRQETQYF	TGTGCCATCAGTGAGTCGGATTTCAGGACTAGCGGGAGGCAAGAGACCCAGTACTTC	TRBJ2-5	NA	TRBD2	TRBV10-3
CASSLAPYRGKRYEQYF	TGTGCCAGCAGCTTAGCCCCCTACAGGGGGAAGAGGTACGAGCAGTACTTC	TRBJ2-7	NA	TRBD1	TRBV7-2